This TCR beta chain was captured by sequencing in a study of blood T cell repertoires in COVID-19. The CDR3 covers 20 residues. Germline CDR1 and CDR2: MNHEY and SVGEGT. Between the trimmed V and J ends, which lost 0 bases and 1 base, there was a span of 22 bases. The participants were between roughly 18 and 89 years old and came from 20 to 30 US areas. Cohorts were determined from participant-reported clinical history. Data came from immunoSEQ multiplex PCR; TCRdb stores just in-frame clones and leaves some out. The repertoire consists of under 300,000 clones, with 70% to 90% occurring once and the leading ten covering roughly 15%.

Sample: PBMCs or T cells enriched from blood (not recorded which). This clonotype was sampled from a man aged 18 to 29 who had recovered from COVID-19. The chain carries TRBV6-2 or TRBV6-3 and TRBJ2-1, with D uncertain. As DNA, the CDR3 is TGTGCCAGCAGTTACTCTTTAGCCGGCTTTCTGGTCACGTCCTACAATGAGCAGTTCTTC. Its translation is CASSYSLAGFLVTSYNEQFF.